One and the same sample provided the 17 T cell receptor beta chains below, sequenced in a study of blood T cell repertoires in COVID-19. Libraries were prepared by immunoSEQ multiplex PCR; TCRdb keeps only in-frame clonotypes and omits some of them. Of roughly 180,000 clones in the sample, approximately 90% are singletons; the top ten hold roughly 3.7%. Specimen: peripheral blood. The receptors here all came from a woman aged 25 to 39 with acute or convalescent COVID-19.

This clone was observed a handful of times. The chain recombines TRBV18 with TRBJ1-3, with unresolved D. The germline V and J ends were trimmed by 8 bases and 0 bases, with 11 bases remaining between them. Germline V gene lookup returns CDR1 KGHSH and CDR2 LQKENI. The CDR3 covers 14 residues. The CDR3 loop reads CASLFEVSGNTIYF. The CDR3 bases are TGTGCCAGCCTTTTTGAGGTCTCTGGAAACACCATATATTTT.

V gene TRBV19 combines with J gene TRBJ2-1, with D maybe TRBD2 (6 bases). CDR1 and CDR2 from the germline V gene are LNHDA and SQIVND (reference sequence). The CDR3 length is 13 residues. V was trimmed by 7 bases and J by 2 bases, leaving 9 bases between them. Written as DNA, the CDR3 is TGTGCCAGTAATCCGGGAGCCTACAATGAGCAGTTCTTC. Translated, it gives CASNPGAYNEQFF.

The chain joins TRBV3-1 (or the pseudogene TRBV3-2) to TRBJ2-3; tentative D call: TRBD1 (5 bases). Trimming cost V 0 bases and J 1 base, with 5 bases left between them. This CDR3 region has 14 residues. The germline V gene has CDR1 LGHDT and CDR2 YNNKEL (reference sequence). CDR3 sequence (DNA): TGTGCCAGCAGCCAAGAGACAGGCACAGATACGCAGTATTTT. Translating it yields CASSQETGTDTQYF.

The chain combines TRBV19 with TRBJ2-3, with D maybe TRBD1 (6 bases). This CDR3 region has 14 residues. Germline V CDR1 and CDR2: LNHDA, SQIVND (reference sequence). The ends were cut back, 5 bases at V and 4 bases at J, with 13 bases in the middle. The CDR3 protein is CASSATGSADTQYF. CDR3 sequence (DNA): TGTGCCAGTAGTGCGACAGGCAGTGCAGATACGCAGTATTTT.

The genes are TRBV29-1 and TRBJ2-1; possibly TRBD1 for D (5 bases). Germline-derived CDR1 and CDR2 are SQVTM and ANQGSEA. The CDR3 totals 14 residues. The V gene lost 5 bases and the J gene lost 5 bases, with 16 bases spanning the gap. CDR3 amino acids: CSVWVPAGHNEQFF. The CDR3, as DNA: TGCAGCGTTTGGGTCCCCGCAGGGCACAATGAGCAGTTCTTC.

This chain uses TRBV4-1 with TRBJ1-6; D unclear. Trimming removed 1 base at V and 0 bases at J, with 7 bases between. There are 16 residues in the CDR3. Germline V gene lookup returns CDR1 MGHRA and CDR2 YSYEKL. CDR3 protein: CASSQGYGSYNSPLHF. In DNA form, the CDR3 reads TGCGCCAGCAGCCAAGGGTACGGCTCCTATAATTCACCCCTCCACTTT.

This chain connects TRBV11-1 to TRBJ2-7; TRBD1 matches at 8 bases. The CDR3 length is 14 residues. Trimming removed 5 bases from V and 6 bases from J; junction bases left unmatched: 9. CDR1 and CDR2 (germline): SGHAT, FQDESV (reference sequence). CDR3 sequence (DNA): TGTGCCAGCAGCCTCGACAGGGGATCCCCCGAGCAGTACTTC. This encodes CASSLDRGSPEQYF.

The genes are TRBV7-2 and TRBJ2-3; 8 bases map to TRBD2. Germline V gene data show CDR1 as SGHTA and CDR2 as FQGNSA. This CDR3 comprises 13 residues. Losses at the gene ends were 5 bases for V and 4 bases for J; bases not matched to a gene: 2. CDR3: CASSVTSADTQYF. The CDR3, as DNA: TGTGCCAGCAGCGTGACTAGCGCAGATACGCAGTATTTT.

The chain uses TRBV7-8 and TRBJ2-7; D is unresolved. CDR3 length: 15 amino acids. Germline CDR1 SGHVS, CDR2 FQNEAQ. V was trimmed by 1 base and J by 0 bases, leaving 10 bases between them. CDR3 protein: CASSLVTRLSYEQYF. DNA of the CDR3: TGTGCCAGCAGCTTAGTAACGAGGCTCTCCTACGAGCAGTACTTC.

This CDR3 reads CASKGDRGPSYEQYF. In nucleotides, the CDR3 is TGTGCCAGCAAGGGGGACAGGGGGCCCTCCTACGAGCAGTACTTC. The gene calls are TRBV2 and TRBJ2-7; TRBD1 matches at 12 bases. Germline V gene sequence: CDR1 SNHLY, CDR2 FYNNEI. V gave up 7 bases and J gave up 0 bases; unmatched junction bases: 4. There are 15 residues in the CDR3.

The rearrangement joins TRBV6-6 to TRBJ1-5; D might be TRBD1 (5 bases). The CDR3 spans 16 residues. The ends were cut back, 2 bases at V and 2 bases at J, with 13 bases in the middle. In germline, CDR1 is MNHNY, CDR2 SVGAGI (reference sequence). This CDR3 reads CASSYGAVMGNQPQHF. In nucleotides, the CDR3 is TGTGCCAGCAGTTACGGGGCGGTCATGGGCAATCAGCCCCAGCATTTT.

The chain recombines TRBV4-2 with TRBJ1-2, with TRBD1 matching over 7 bases. The CDR3 is made up of 20 amino acids. After removal of 0 bases from V and 1 base from J, the junction contained 17 bases not matched to a gene. Germline V gene lookup returns CDR1 LGHNA and CDR2 YNFKEQ. CDR3 bases: TGTGCCAGCAGCCAAGAAGGGACAGCGTGGCTTTCTACTATTAACTATGGCTACACCTTC. Its translation: CASSQEGTAWLSTINYGYTF.

This chain uses TRBV28 with TRBJ1-1; TRBD1 aligns across 8 bases. V was clipped by 7 bases and J by 7 bases; unmatched bases: 2. This CDR3 contains 11 residues. Germline V gene sequence: CDR1 MDHEN, CDR2 SYDVKM. CDR3 nucleotides: TGTGCCAGCACTGGGACAGGTGAAGCTTTCTTT. As protein: CASTGTGEAFF.

This chain connects TRBV7-2 to TRBJ1-2, with TRBD1 identical over 7 bases. The CDR3 extends over 12 amino acids. Trimming cost V 4 bases and J 5 bases; bases outside gene matches: 1. The germline gives CDR1 SGHTA, CDR2 FQGNSA. CDR3 DNA: TGTGCCAGCAGCTCGACAGGGTATGGCTACACCTTC. It encodes CASSSTGYGYTF.

The CDR3 nucleotides are TGTGCCAGTAGGATTACAGGGGGCGACGGGGAGCTGTTTTTT. It encodes CASRITGGDGELFF. The rearrangement uses TRBV19 and TRBJ2-2; 9 nucleotides match TRBD1. There are 14 residues in the CDR3. V was clipped by 6 bases and J by 7 bases; unmatched bases: 6. Looked up from germline, CDR1 is LNHDA and CDR2 is SQIVND (reference sequence).

This chain uses TRBV6-5 with TRBJ2-1, with D unclear. The V gene's germline CDR1 is MNHEY and CDR2 SVGAGI. This CDR3 is 15 amino acids long. V lost 7 bases and J lost 0, with 13 bases in between. The CDR3 protein is CASTGYLNSYNEQFF. CDR3 bases: TGTGCCAGCACAGGCTACCTTAACTCCTACAATGAGCAGTTCTTC.

The chain is built from TRBV5-4 and TRBJ2-1; D might be TRBD2 (5 bases). Trimming shortened V by 2 bases and J by 8 bases, and 20 bases separated the two germline ends. The CDR3 extends over 16 amino acids. Germline CDR1 and CDR2: SGHNT and YYREEE (reference sequence). CDR3 sequence (DNA): TGTGCCAGCAGCTTAAGTGCGACTATCGTCGCGCATGAGCAGTTCTTC. Translation gives CASSLSATIVAHEQFF.